The clone carrying this T cell receptor (beta chain) was counted a few times. Original processing methods: Estimated nucleated cell counts came from reference gene primer amplification. The method was immunoSEQ multiplex PCR; TCRdb's version includes in-frame clones alone and lacks a portion of them. The DNA was the basis for D and trimming; V, J and clone size are from that table. Altogether more than 150,000 clones are present, approximately 85% being singletons, with the ten largest covering around 11%. This CDR3 has 15 residues. Germline V gene lookup returns CDR1 MNHEY and CDR2 SVGEGT. Trimming shortened V by 6 bases and J by 3 bases, and 18 bases separated the two germline ends. The sample is drawn from a study of blood T cell repertoires in COVID-19. Whole-study context: Acute and convalescent COVID-19 samples came from the United States, Italy and Spain. From T cells, B-cell-depleted T cells, or PBMCs came the material, which was cDNA or gDNA.

In assigning cohorts, the study relied on participant-reported clinical history. The rearrangement uses TRBV6-2 or TRBV6-3 and TRBJ2-7, with D possibly matching TRBD1 (6 bases). Material: PBMCs or T cells enriched from blood (not recorded which). The sequence was obtained from a man between 35 and 55 years old who had recovered from COVID-19. The CDR3 coding sequence is TGTGCCAGCAGCAAATCAGGGGACACCTTCTACGAGCAGTACGTC. It translates to CASSKSGDTFYEQYV.